This T cell receptor beta chain was captured by sequencing in a study of shared clonotypes between healthy human individuals. As concerns this clone: Other DNA sequences within the sample encode an identical CDR3.

This CDR3 contains 15 residues. The V segment lost 1 base and the J segment 6 bases; nucleotides outside the gene matches: 5. Germline lookup yields CDR1 MDHEN and CDR2 SYDVKM. Libraries were prepared by immunoSEQ multiplex PCR; TCRdb keeps only in-frame clonotypes and omits some of them. In the table there are about 2,100,000 clones, 85% to 95% of which are singletons. Naivety among CD8 cells was defined by CD45RO negativity and positive CCR7 selection, thereby excluding terminally differentiated effector memory CD45RA+ cells. Input material: naive CD8+ T cells from PBMCs. J is TRBJ2-3 and V is TRBV28, with TRBD1 identical over 9 bases. This clonotype originated in a man aged 18 to 29 in good health. Some clones in this sample may be carry-over from other donors' samples. The CDR3 nucleotides are TGTGCCAGCAGTTTATCGACAGGGGGGGGCGATACGCAGTATTTT. This translates into CASSLSTGGGDTQYF.